The entry below describes one T cell receptor (beta chain). This record comes from a study of blood T cell repertoires in COVID-19. Study overall: Whether acute or convalescent, the COVID-19 samples came from the United States, Italy and Spain.

The germline V gene encodes CDR1 LNHNV and CDR2 YYDKDF (reference sequence). The V and J ends lost 0 bases and 3 bases, in that order; junction bases with no gene match: 2. This CDR3 has 16 residues. Study processing details: Researchers report that nucleated cell counts were estimated from reference gene primer amplification. Some clones are missing from TCRdb's copy, which holds only in-frame ones; the method was immunoSEQ multiplex PCR. The V and J calls and clone size come from that table; D and trimming were worked out from the DNA. The sample records tens of thousands of clones, 70% to 90% being singletons.

V and J are TRBV15 and TRBJ2-1; 10 positions match TRBD2. The receptor was isolated from a woman of 80 years or more with active COVID-19. Sequencing was performed on peripheral blood. CDR3 region: CATSRERTSGYNEQFF. The CDR3 DNA sequence: TGTGCCACCAGCAGAGAAAGGACTAGCGGCTACAATGAGCAGTTCTTC.